This T cell receptor beta chain comes out of a study of regulatory T cells in long-lasting Graves disease. V lost 4 bases to trimming and J lost 7 bases, with 7 bases between them. This CDR3 contains 11 residues. Time point indicated: newly diagnosed GD, antithyroid drugs for less than 3 months. Scientists built the TCR library using RNA that was extracted from PBMCs. This clonotype was recorded many times. TCR beta libraries were built with iRepertoire HTBI primers and Arm-PCR of CDR3 regions. Each CDR3 protein gets one entry after TCRdb re-called the multiplex PCR reads with MiXCR. The sample includes 350,000 to 500,000 distinct CDR3 sequences, 11% to 15% of them seen just once. These records were also assigned to another study, of T cells in Graves' hyperthyroidism and ophthalmopathy.

The genes are TRBV12-3 or TRBV12-4 and TRBJ1-2, with D uncertain. Sequenced material: peripheral blood mononuclear cells (PBMCs), taken at new diagnosis, from a patient treated with antithyroid drugs. The receptor was isolated from a woman in her forties or fifties with Graves disease. The CDR3: CASSYRGGYTF. CDR3 sequence (DNA): TGTGCCAGCAGTTACCGCGGTGGCTACACCTTC.